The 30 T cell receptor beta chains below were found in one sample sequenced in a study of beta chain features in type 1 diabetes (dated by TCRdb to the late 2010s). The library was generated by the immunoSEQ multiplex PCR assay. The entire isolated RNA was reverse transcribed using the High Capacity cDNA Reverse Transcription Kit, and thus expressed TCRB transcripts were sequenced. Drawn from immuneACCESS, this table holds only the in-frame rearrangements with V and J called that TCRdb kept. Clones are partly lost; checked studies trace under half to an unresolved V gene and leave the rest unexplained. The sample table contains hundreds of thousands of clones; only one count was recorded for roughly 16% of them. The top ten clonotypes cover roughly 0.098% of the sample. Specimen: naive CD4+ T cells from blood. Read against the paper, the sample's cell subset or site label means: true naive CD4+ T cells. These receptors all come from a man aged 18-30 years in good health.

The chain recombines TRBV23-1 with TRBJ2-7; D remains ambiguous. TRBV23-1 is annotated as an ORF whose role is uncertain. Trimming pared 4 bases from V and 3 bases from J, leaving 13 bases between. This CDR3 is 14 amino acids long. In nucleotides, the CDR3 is TGCGCCAGCAGTCCCGAGTGGAGTTTCTACGAGCAGTACTTC. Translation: CASSPEWSFYEQYF.

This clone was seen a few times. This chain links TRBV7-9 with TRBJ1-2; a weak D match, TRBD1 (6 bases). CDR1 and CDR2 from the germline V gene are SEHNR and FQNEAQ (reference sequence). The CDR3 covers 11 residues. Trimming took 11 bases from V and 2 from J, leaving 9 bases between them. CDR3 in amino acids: CAFDRNYGYTF. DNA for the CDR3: TGTGCCTTCGACAGGAACTATGGCTACACCTTC.

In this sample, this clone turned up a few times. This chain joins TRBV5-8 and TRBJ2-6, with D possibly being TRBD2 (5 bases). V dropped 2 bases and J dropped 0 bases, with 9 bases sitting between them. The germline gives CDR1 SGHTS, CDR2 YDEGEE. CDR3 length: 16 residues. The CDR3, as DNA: TGTGCCAGCAGCTTTGGACTGAGCTCTGGGGCCAACGTCCTGACTTTC. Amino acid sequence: CASSFGLSSGANVLTF.

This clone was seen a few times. CDR3 residues: CASSMSVNQPQHF. The CDR3, as DNA: TGTGCCAGTAGTATGAGCGTCAATCAGCCCCAGCATTTT. J is TRBJ1-5 and V is TRBV19; D remains ambiguous. Trimming took off 3 bases at V and 3 bases at J, with 6 bases between the two ends. This CDR3 has 13 amino acids. Per germline, CDR1 LNHDA and CDR2 SQIVND (reference sequence).

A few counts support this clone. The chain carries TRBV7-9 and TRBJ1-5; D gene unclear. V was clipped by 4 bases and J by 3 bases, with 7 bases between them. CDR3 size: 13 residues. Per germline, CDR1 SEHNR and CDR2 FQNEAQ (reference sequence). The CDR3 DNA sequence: TGTGCCAGCAGCTCACCCGACAATCAGCCCCAGCATTTT. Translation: CASSSPDNQPQHF. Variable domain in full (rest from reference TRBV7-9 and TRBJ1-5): DTGVSQNPRHKITKRGQNVTFRCDPISEHNRLYWYRQTLGQGPEFLTYFQNEAQLEKSRLLSDRFSAERPKGSFSTLEIQRTEQGDSAMYLCASSSPDNQPQHFGDGTRLSIL.

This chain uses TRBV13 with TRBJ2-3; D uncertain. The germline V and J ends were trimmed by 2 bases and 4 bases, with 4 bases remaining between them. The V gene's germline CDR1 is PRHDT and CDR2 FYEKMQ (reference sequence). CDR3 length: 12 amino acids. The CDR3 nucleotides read TGTGCCAGCAGCTTAAAGCCAGATACGCAGTATTTT. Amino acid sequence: CASSLKPDTQYF.

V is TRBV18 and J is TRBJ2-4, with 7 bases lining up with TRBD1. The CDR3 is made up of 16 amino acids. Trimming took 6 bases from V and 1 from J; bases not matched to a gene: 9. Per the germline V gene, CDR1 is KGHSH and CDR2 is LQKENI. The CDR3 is CASSPDREGAKNIQYF. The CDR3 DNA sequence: TGTGCCAGCTCGCCAGACAGGGAAGGGGCCAAAAACATTCAGTACTTC.

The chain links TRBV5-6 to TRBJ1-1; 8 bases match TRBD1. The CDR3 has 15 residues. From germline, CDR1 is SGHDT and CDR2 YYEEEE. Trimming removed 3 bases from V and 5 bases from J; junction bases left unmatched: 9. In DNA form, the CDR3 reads TGTGCCAGCAGCTCCGACAGGGGCAGGGGAACTGAAGCTTTCTTT. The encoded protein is CASSSDRGRGTEAFF.

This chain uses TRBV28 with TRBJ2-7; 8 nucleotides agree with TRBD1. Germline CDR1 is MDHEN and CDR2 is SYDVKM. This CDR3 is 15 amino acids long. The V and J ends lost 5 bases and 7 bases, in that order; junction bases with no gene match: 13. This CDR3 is CASSQAGTGFWEQYF. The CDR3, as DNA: TGTGCCAGCAGTCAAGCCGGGACAGGCTTCTGGGAGCAGTACTTC.

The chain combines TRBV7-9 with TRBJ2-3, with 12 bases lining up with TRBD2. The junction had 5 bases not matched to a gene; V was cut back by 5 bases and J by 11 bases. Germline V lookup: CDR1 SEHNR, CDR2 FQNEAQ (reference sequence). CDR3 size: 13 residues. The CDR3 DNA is TGTGCCAGCAGCCTCCTAGCGGGGGGGAGGCAGTATTTT. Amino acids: CASSLLAGGRQYF.

The CDR3 spells CASSQFTREETQYF. The CDR3 DNA reads as TGCGCCAGCAGCCAGTTTACTAGGGAAGAGACCCAGTACTTC. This chain links TRBV5-1 with TRBJ2-5; a possible D gene is TRBD2 (5 bases). V dropped 4 bases and J dropped 3 bases, with 13 bases sitting between them. The CDR3 has 14 residues. CDR1 is SGHRS and CDR2 is YFSETQ in the germline V gene.

CDR3 residues: CATSRDPVGTDTQYF. The DNA for the CDR3 is TGTGCCACCAGCAGAGATCCGGTCGGCACAGATACGCAGTATTTT. The rearrangement joins TRBV15 to TRBJ2-3; no definite D call. This CDR3 contains 15 residues. In germline, CDR1 is LNHNV, CDR2 YYDKDF (reference sequence). The V and J ends lost 0 bases and 1 base respectively, with 8 bases between them.

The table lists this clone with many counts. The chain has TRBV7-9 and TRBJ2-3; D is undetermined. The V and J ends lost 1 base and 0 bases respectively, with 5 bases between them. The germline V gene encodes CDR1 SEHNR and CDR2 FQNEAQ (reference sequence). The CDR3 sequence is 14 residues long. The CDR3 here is CASSLGRSTDTQYF. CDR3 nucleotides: TGTGCCAGCAGCTTAGGACGGAGCACAGATACGCAGTATTTT.

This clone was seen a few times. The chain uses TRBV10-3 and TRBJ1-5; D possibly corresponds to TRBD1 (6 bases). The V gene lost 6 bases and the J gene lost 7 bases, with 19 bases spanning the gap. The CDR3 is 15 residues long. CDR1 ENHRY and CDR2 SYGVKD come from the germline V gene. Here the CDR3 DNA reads TGTGCCATCAGAGACGCAGGGGAAGGTAGGCAGCCCCAGCATTTT. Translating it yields CAIRDAGEGRQPQHF.

This chain's CDR3 is CASSQPRRGRTDTQYF. The DNA for the CDR3 is TGCGCCAGCAGCCAGCCGCGTCGGGGGCGCACAGATACGCAGTATTTT. The chain combines TRBV4-1 with TRBJ2-3, with D perhaps being TRBD1 or TRBD2 (6 bases each). The CDR3 extends over 16 amino acids. CDR1 and CDR2 from the germline V gene are MGHRA and YSYEKL. V was clipped by 3 bases and J by 1 base, with 14 bases between them.

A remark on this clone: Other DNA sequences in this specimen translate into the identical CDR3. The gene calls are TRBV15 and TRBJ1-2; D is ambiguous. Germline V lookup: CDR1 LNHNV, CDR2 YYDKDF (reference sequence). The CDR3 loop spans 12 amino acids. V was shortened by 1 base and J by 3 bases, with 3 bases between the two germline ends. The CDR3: CATSRVDYGYTF. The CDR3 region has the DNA TGTGCCACCAGCAGAGTGGACTATGGCTACACCTTC.

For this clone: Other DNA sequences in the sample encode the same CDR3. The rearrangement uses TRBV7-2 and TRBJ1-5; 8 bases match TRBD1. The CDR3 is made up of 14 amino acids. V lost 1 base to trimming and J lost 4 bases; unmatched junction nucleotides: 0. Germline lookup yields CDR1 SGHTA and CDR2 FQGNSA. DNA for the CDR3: TGTGCCAGCAGCTTAGACAGGGGGAATCAGCCCCAGCATTTT. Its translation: CASSLDRGNQPQHF.

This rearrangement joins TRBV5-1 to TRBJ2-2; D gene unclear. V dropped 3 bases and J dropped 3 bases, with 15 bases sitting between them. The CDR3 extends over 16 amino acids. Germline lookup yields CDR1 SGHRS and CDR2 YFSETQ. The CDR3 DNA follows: TGCGCCAGCAGCTCCTCCAACTCGGTCCACACCGGGGAGCTGTTTTTT. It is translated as CASSSSNSVHTGELFF.

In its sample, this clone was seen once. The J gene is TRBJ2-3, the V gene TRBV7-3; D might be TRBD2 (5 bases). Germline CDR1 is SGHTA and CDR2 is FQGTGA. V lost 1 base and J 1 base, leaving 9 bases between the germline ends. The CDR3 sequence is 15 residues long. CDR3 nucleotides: TGTGCCAGCAGCTTAAACGGGGTAGGCACAGATACGCAGTATTTT. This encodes CASSLNGVGTDTQYF.

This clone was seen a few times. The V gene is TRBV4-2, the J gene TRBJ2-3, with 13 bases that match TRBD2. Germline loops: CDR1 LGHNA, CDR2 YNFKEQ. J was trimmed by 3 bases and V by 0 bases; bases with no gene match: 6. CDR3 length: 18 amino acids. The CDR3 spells CASSQDGLAGVRTDTQYF. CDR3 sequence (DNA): TGTGCCAGCAGCCAAGATGGACTAGCGGGAGTCAGAACAGATACGCAGTATTTT.

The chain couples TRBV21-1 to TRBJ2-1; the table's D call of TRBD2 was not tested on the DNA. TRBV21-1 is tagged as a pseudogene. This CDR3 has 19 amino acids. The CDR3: CASNPSGLAGGMSYNEQFF. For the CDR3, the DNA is TGTGCCAGCAACCCATCAGGACTAGCGGGAGGTATGTCGTACAATGAGCAGTTCTTC.

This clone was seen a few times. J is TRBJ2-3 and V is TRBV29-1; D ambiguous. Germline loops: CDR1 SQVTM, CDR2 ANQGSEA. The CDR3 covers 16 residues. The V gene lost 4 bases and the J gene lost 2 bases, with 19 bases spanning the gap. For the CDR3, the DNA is TGCAGCGTTGTCGTGGCAGGCGCGACACTCACAGATACGCAGTATTTT. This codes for CSVVVAGATLTDTQYF.

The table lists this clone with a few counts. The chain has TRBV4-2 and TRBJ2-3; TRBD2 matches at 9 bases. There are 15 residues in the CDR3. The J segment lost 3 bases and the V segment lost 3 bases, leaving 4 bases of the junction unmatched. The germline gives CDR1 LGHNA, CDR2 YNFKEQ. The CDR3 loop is CASSHSGGGTDTQYF. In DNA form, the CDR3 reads TGTGCCAGCAGCCATAGCGGGGGAGGGACAGATACGCAGTATTTT.

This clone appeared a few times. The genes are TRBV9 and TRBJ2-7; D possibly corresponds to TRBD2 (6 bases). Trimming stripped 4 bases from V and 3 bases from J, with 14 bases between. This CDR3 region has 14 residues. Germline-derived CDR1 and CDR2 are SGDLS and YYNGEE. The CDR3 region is CASSPPGEVYEQYF. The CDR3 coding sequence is TGTGCCAGCAGCCCCCCGGGAGAGGTCTACGAGCAGTACTTC.

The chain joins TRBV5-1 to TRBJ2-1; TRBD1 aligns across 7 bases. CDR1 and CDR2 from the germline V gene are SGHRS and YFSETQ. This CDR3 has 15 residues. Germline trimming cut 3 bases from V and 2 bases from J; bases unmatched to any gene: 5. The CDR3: CASSWGQTTYNEQFF. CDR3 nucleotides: TGCGCCAGCAGCTGGGGACAGACAACCTACAATGAGCAGTTCTTC.

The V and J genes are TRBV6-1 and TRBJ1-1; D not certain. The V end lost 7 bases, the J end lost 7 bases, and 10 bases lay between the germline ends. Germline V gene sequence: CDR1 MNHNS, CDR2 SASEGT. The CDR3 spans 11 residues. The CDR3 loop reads CASTMGLEAFF. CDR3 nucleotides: TGTGCCAGCACTATGGGCCTTGAAGCTTTCTTT.

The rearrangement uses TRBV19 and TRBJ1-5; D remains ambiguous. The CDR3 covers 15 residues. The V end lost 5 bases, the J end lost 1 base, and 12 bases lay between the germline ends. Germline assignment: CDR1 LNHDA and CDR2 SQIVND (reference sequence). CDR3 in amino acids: CASSPGPKSNQPQHF. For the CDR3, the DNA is TGTGCCAGTAGTCCAGGTCCTAAGAGCAATCAGCCCCAGCATTTT.

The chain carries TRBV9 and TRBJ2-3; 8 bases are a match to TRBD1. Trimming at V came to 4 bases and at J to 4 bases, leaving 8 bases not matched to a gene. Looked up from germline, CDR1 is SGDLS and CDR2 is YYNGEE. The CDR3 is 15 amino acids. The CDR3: CASSPAGGLADTQYF. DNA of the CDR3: TGTGCCAGCAGCCCCGCAGGGGGCCTGGCAGATACGCAGTATTTT.

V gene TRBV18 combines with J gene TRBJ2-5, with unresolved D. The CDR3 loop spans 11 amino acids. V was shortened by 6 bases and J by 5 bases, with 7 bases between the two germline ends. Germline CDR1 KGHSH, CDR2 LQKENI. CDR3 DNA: TGTGCCAGCTCCCGCCGGGAGACCCAGTACTTC. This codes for CASSRRETQYF.

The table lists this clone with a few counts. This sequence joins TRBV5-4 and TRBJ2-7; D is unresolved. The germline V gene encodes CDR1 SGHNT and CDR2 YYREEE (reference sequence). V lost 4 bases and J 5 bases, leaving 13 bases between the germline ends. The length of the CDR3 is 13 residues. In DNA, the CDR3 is TGTGCCAGCAGCCGCCTGGCTCCGGACGAGCAGTACTTC. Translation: CASSRLAPDEQYF.